The rows below give T cell receptor beta chains drawn from one sample of a study of cytomegalovirus exposure and HLA in healthy donors. Clones were read by immunoSEQ multiplex PCR, and TCRdb kept only the in-frame ones, dropping some. The table shows about 150,000 clones, with 77% occurring only once. Material for sequencing was PBMCs. These receptors were obtained from a male donor in good health and CMV-seronegative. CDR3s include the opening cysteine and the closing phenylalanine or tryptophan. Fields, in order: D gene, J gene, clone size, V gene, CDR3 DNA, CDR3 protein. A D gene is named only where the DNA matches it firmly. Rows give clone size only sometimes, using once, few, many, or a class for an expanded clone.

>TRBD2|TRBJ2-3|once|TRBV7-9
TGTGCCAGCAGCCGGGGGGGGAGGGCCACAGATACGCAGTATTTT
CASSRGGRATDTQYF
>.|TRBJ2-7|.|TRBV30
TGTGCCTGGAGTGTCCAGGGTCGGGTAGGGTCCTACGAGCAGTACTTC
CAWSVQGRVGSYEQYF
>TRBD1|TRBJ1-1|few|TRBV19
TGTGCCAGCCGACAGGGGAGGAACACTGAAGCTTTCTTT
CASRQGRNTEAFF
>TRBD1|TRBJ1-1|.|TRBV7-9
TGTTCCAGCAGCCCCCATACAGGGGCCACTGAAGCTTTCTTT
CSSSPHTGATEAFF
>.|TRBJ1-1|.|TRBV19
TGTGCCAGTGGACGGGGGGCTGAAGCTTTCTTT
CASGRGAEAFF
>TRBD1|TRBJ2-1|.|TRBV27
TGTGCCAGCAGTTTAGACGGACAGGGGGCGTTTATCAATGAGCAGTTCTTC
CASSLDGQGAFINEQFF
>.|TRBJ1-5|few|TRBV7-9
TGTGCCAGCAGCTTAAGGGAGGATCAGCCCCAGCATTTT
CASSLREDQPQHF
>TRBD1|TRBJ2-7|.|TRBV7-9
TGTTCCAGCAGTTTCGACAGGGGGTTGAACTTC
CSSSFDRGLNF
>.|TRBJ1-2|medium-sized|TRBV11-2
TGTGCCAGCAGCTTAGCAGGGAAGGATGGCTACACCTTC
CASSLAGKDGYTF
>TRBD2|TRBJ2-1|.|TRBV11-3
TGTGCCAGCAGCTTAGGTGGACTAGCGGACGACAATGAGCAGTTCTTC
CASSLGGLADDNEQFF
>TRBD2|TRBJ2-7|.|TRBV5-1
TGCGCCAGCAGCGATGGACTAGCGGGAGCGCGAGAGCAGTACTTC
CASSDGLAGAREQYF
>.|TRBJ2-7|once|TRBV29-1
TGCAGTGCTGCTACTACCTACGAGCAGTACTTC
CSAATTYEQYF
>TRBD2|TRBJ2-1|.|TRBV6-1
TGTGCCAGCAGTGAACTAGCGGGAGTAAACAATGAGCAGTTCTTC
CASSELAGVNNEQFF
>.|TRBJ2-7|many|TRBV4-1
TGCGCCAGCAGCCAAGAAATCTACCGCCGTGTCCCCTACGAGCAGTACTTC
CASSQEIYRRVPYEQYF
>TRBD1|TRBJ2-1|.|TRBV7-3
TGTGCCAGCAGCTTAATGGGGACAGGGGGCGCGGGGTCCTACAATGAGCAGTTCTTC
CASSLMGTGGAGSYNEQFF
>TRBD2|TRBJ2-3|.|TRBV5-1
TGCGCCAGCAGCCCGCGGACTAGCGGCTTCACAGATACGCAGTATTTT
CASSPRTSGFTDTQYF
>.|TRBJ2-6|.|TRBV5-1
TGCGCCAGCAGCTTGGGGGAGGCAGTTCCTCAACGGCTCCTGACTTTC
CASSLGEAVPQRLLTF
>.|TRBJ2-7|.|TRBV7-2
TGTGCCAGCAGCCCCACCCCGACAGCCGAGCAGTACTTC
CASSPTPTAEQYF
>TRBD2|TRBJ2-2|.|TRBV5-6
TGTGCCAGCAGCCCGATAGCGGGGGGTTACACCGGGGAGCTGTTTTTT
CASSPIAGGYTGELFF
>.|TRBJ2-7|few|TRBV21-1
TGTGCCAGCAGCAAAAGCGGCCCAGGGCAGTACTTC
CASSKSGPGQYF
>.|TRBJ1-6|once|TRBV14
TGTGCCAGCAGCCGTAATCAGGCCTCCTATAATTCACCCCTCCACTTT
CASSRNQASYNSPLHF
>.|TRBJ1-2|.|TRBV7-9
TGTGCCAGCAGCTTGGCCGGGATTGAGGACTATGGCTACACCTTC
CASSLAGIEDYGYTF
>TRBD1|TRBJ2-3|.|TRBV11-3
TGTGCCAGCAGCCCCCGGACAGGGAAGGGGGGCACAGATACGCAGTATTTT
CASSPRTGKGGTDTQYF
>TRBD1|TRBJ2-7|few|TRBV7-2
TGTGCCAGCAGCCTCGACCCCGACAGGGGGCAGTACTTC
CASSLDPDRGQYF
>TRBD1|TRBJ1-4|.|TRBV30
TGTGCCTGGAGTGTCGGGACAGGGGGGGAGGAAAAACTGTTTTTT
CAWSVGTGGEEKLFF
>TRBD1|TRBJ2-3|.|TRBV19
TGTGCCAGTAGCACCACACAGGGGCTAGATACGCAGTATTTT
CASSTTQGLDTQYF
>.|TRBJ1-1|.|TRBV7-8
TGTGCCAGCAGCTTAGTTCGTAATCCCAGGGCCCGCAACACTGAAGCTTTCTTT
CASSLVRNPRARNTEAFF
>.|TRBJ2-6|.|TRBV7-3
TGTGCCAGCAGCTCTCTAAATCTGGCCCCGGGCTCTGGGGCCAACGGCCTGACTTTC
CASSSLNLAPGSGANGLTF
>.|TRBJ1-1|.|TRBV9
TGTGCCAGCAGCGTATTAGATAACACTGAAGCTTTCTTT
CASSVLDNTEAFF
>TRBD2|TRBJ2-3|.|TRBV9
TGTGCCAGCAGCGTACTTTATAGGCCCAGCGGGAGTCTAGATACGCAGTATTTT
CASSVLYRPSGSLDTQYF
>TRBD1|TRBJ1-2|.|TRBV27
TGTGCCAGCAGTTACCGGGACAGCTATGGCTACACCTTC
CASSYRDSYGYTF
>TRBD1|TRBJ2-4|.|TRBV28
TGTGCCAGCATCTCGACAGGGACCAAAAACATTCAGTACTTC
CASISTGTKNIQYF
>TRBD1|TRBJ1-1|.|TRBV19
TGTGCCAGTAGGAAACCGGGACAGGCTCAGAACACTGAAGCTTTCTTT
CASRKPGQAQNTEAFF
>.|TRBJ2-1|.|TRBV7-2
TGTGCCAGCAGACCACAGGGCACGAGCTCCTACAATGAGCAGTTCTTC
CASRPQGTSSYNEQFF
>.|TRBJ1-2|.|TRBV5-1
TGCGCCAGCAGCCCGTCAGGGAACTATGGCTACACCTTC
CASSPSGNYGYTF
>TRBD1|TRBJ2-7|.|TRBV7-6
TGTGCCAGCAGCTTAGCCGGGACAGGGGGTTACGAGCAGTACTTC
CASSLAGTGGYEQYF
>TRBD1|TRBJ2-6|few|TRBV2
TGTGCCAGCAGGGGGACAGAAATATTGTTCGGGGCCAACGTCCTGACTTTC
CASRGTEILFGANVLTF
>.|TRBJ1-2|.|TRBV6-1
TGTGCCAGCAGTGAACAGGGTCGGGGCTACACCTTC
CASSEQGRGYTF
>.|TRBJ2-6|.|TRBV4-2
TGTGCCAGCAGCCAATCAACAGGGAACTCTGGGGCCAACGTCCTGACTTTC
CASSQSTGNSGANVLTF
>.|TRBJ1-1|.|TRBV10-1
TGCGCCAGCAGTAGGACAGTGAACACTGAAGCTTTCTTT
CASSRTVNTEAFF
>TRBD1|TRBJ1-1|.|TRBV18
TGTGCCAGCTCACCGACAGGGGGAATCACTGAAGCTTTCTTT
CASSPTGGITEAFF
>TRBD2|TRBJ2-7|.|TRBV4-1
TGCGCCAGCAGCCAGGGGACTAGCGACTCCTACGAGCAGTACTTC
CASSQGTSDSYEQYF
>.|TRBJ2-7|.|TRBV7-2
TGTGCCAGCAGCCAAGGAGGCCACTACGAGCAGTACTTC
CASSQGGHYEQYF
>.|TRBJ2-1|.|TRBV5-1
TGCGCCAGCAGATTTGAGACCGGGACAAGCTACAATGAGCAGTTCTTC
CASRFETGTSYNEQFF
>TRBD1|TRBJ2-5|once|TRBV6-5
TGTGCCAGCAGTTACCGGGGACAGGGGGCATTGGAGACCCAGTACTTC
CASSYRGQGALETQYF
>.|TRBJ2-1|.|TRBV9
TGTGCCAGCAGCGTAGAGGGCGCGGGGGCTGGCTACAATGAGCAGTTCTTC
CASSVEGAGAGYNEQFF
>TRBD2|TRBJ2-1|.|TRBV5-4
TGTGCCAGCAGCCCGGGACTAGCGGGACCATCCACCTACAATGAGCAGTTCTTC
CASSPGLAGPSTYNEQFF
>TRBD1|TRBJ2-3|.|TRBV7-9
TGTGCCAGCAGCTCGAGGGACAGGGGTTCAGATACGCAGTATTTT
CASSSRDRGSDTQYF
>.|TRBJ2-1|.|TRBV4-1
TGCGCCAGCAGCCAAGAAACCCCACAGGATGAGCAGTTCTTC
CASSQETPQDEQFF